These T cell receptor beta chains were read from a single sample in a study of blood T cells in healthy people across ages. Each CDR3 protein gets one entry after TCRdb re-called the 5' RACE reads with MiXCR. The table has about 590,000 distinct CDR3 sequences, approximately 30% seen once. Sequencing was carried out using blood. Receptors were obtained from an elderly woman in good health. The CDR3 runs from the conserved cysteine through the conserved F or W. The D gene is left open where the match is weak. Some rows have no size entry. The others give once, few or many, or a class for an expanded clone.

size,J,D,V,CDR3,DNA
-,TRBJ2-5,-,TRBV5-1,CASSQTSQGSETQYF,TGCGCCAGCAGCCAGACCTCACAGGGATCCGAGACCCAGTACTTC
many,TRBJ1-2,TRBD1,TRBV5-5,CASSLILGQGINYGYTF,TGTGCCAGCAGCTTGATCTTAGGACAGGGGATTAACTATGGCTACACCTTC
many,TRBJ2-7,-,TRBV24-1,CATSDHYRDDKQYF,TGTGCCACCAGTGACCATTACAGGGACGACAAGCAGTACTTC
many,TRBJ2-7,-,TRBV20-1,CSAREGYNSYEQYF,TGCAGTGCTAGAGAAGGCTACAATTCCTACGAGCAGTACTTC
many,TRBJ1-2,-,TRBV3-1,CASSPLDRSIYGYTF,TGTGCCAGCAGCCCGCTTGACAGATCTATCTATGGCTACACCTTC
-,TRBJ2-7,-,TRBV20-1,CSASRWQSDEQYF,TGCAGTGCTAGTAGGTGGCAAAGCGACGAGCAGTACTTC
-,TRBJ1-1,-,TRBV6-1,CASSNLRGGEAFF,TGTGCCAGCAGCAACCTAAGAGGGGGTGAAGCTTTCTTT
-,TRBJ2-7,TRBD2,TRBV7-2,CASSSPRGGGSYEQYF,TGTGCCAGCAGCTCCCCCCGAGGCGGGGGATCGTACGAGCAGTACTTC
-,TRBJ2-2,TRBD1,TRBV2,CASSDFPGQGRGELFF,TGTGCCAGCAGTGATTTCCCGGGACAGGGTCGCGGGGAGCTGTTTTTT
many,TRBJ2-7,TRBD1,TRBV20-1,CSARPITGGTYEQYF,TGCAGTGCTAGACCGATCACAGGGGGCACCTACGAGCAGTACTTC
many,TRBJ2-3,-,TRBV5-1,CASSGVATRDTQYF,TGCGCCAGCAGCGGGGTGGCGACCCGAGATACGCAGTATTTT
-,TRBJ2-5,TRBD2,TRBV6-5,CASAIAGTYKQYF,TGTGCCAGCGCGATAGCGGGAACCTACAAGCAGTACTTC
many,TRBJ1-1,-,TRBV4-1,CASSQVQGQKAFF,TGCGCCAGCAGCCAAGTCCAAGGGCAAAAAGCTTTCTTT
-,TRBJ1-1,-,TRBV20-1,CRLGFEAFF,TGCAGGTTGGGCTTTGAAGCTTTCTTT
few,TRBJ1-1,-,TRBV20-1,CSAQGLGNTEAFF,TGCAGTGCTCAGGGGCTCGGGAACACTGAAGCTTTCTTT
many,TRBJ1-2,-,TRBV6-1,CASSEWGRSYGYTF,TGTGCCAGCAGTGAATGGGGTCGTTCTTATGGCTACACCTTC
-,TRBJ2-7,-,TRBV20-1,CSASAVTNYEQYF,TGCAGTGCTAGTGCTGTGACAAACTACGAGCAGTACTTC
many,TRBJ2-5,-,TRBV3-1,CASSQGLNQETQYF,TGTGCCAGCAGCCAAGGGCTAAACCAAGAGACCCAGTACTTC
many,TRBJ1-1,TRBD1,TRBV6-2/TRBV6-3,CASRGTAAFF,TGTGCCAGCAGGGGGACAGCAGCTTTCTTT
many,TRBJ2-7,-,TRBV20-1,CSALLPSSYEQYF,TGCAGTGCCCTCTTGCCGTCCTCCTACGAGCAGTACTTC
few,TRBJ2-5,-,TRBV9,CASSVALGSEAQYF,TGTGCCAGTAGCGTAGCACTAGGGTCAGAGGCCCAGTACTTC
once,TRBJ2-5,TRBD2,TRBV5-1,CASSFGDSGGEESQYF,TGCGCCAGCAGCTTCGGAGATAGCGGGGGGGAAGAGAGCCAGTACTTC
-,TRBJ1-3,TRBD1,TRBV10-3,CAIGSTGAGNTIYF,TGTGCCATCGGCTCGACAGGGGCCGGAAACACCATATATTTT
many,TRBJ2-7,-,TRBV10-3,CAISTDGYEQYF,TGTGCCATCAGTACAGACGGTTACGAGCAGTACTTC
-,TRBJ2-2,-,TRBV5-1,CASSLASGGTGELFF,TGCGCCAGCAGCTTGGCCTCTGGGGGGACCGGGGAGCTGTTTTTT
few,TRBJ1-1,TRBD1,TRBV5-1,CASSPGTASGTEAFF,TGCGCCAGCAGCCCCGGGACAGCCTCGGGCACTGAAGCTTTCTTT
many,TRBJ2-5,-,TRBV12-5,CASGLGRQETQYF,TGTGCTAGTGGTTTGGGACGGCAAGAGACCCAGTACTTC
-,TRBJ1-5,TRBD1,TRBV10-3,CAISESRQGGRPQHF,TGTGCCATCAGTGAGTCTCGACAGGGAGGCCGGCCCCAGCATTTT
few,TRBJ2-3,TRBD1,TRBV2,CASRYRGQWKDTQYF,TGTGCCAGCAGGTACAGGGGGCAGTGGAAAGATACGCAGTATTTT
few,TRBJ2-3,TRBD1,TRBV5-8,CASSLGNRGQGRTDTQYF,TGTGCCAGCAGCTTGGGTAACAGGGGGCAAGGTCGCACAGATACGCAGTATTTT
-,TRBJ2-2,-,TRBV20-1,CSARDLGGNTGELFF,TGCAGTGCTAGAGACCTGGGGGGAAACACCGGGGAGCTGTTTTTT
-,TRBJ1-5,-,TRBV7-8,CASGLVGGRKEPQHF,TGTGCCAGCGGCTTAGTCGGCGGCAGGAAGGAGCCCCAGCATTTT
-,TRBJ1-1,-,TRBV12-3/TRBV12-4,CASSLKTGTEAFF,TGTGCCAGCAGTTTAAAAACGGGAACTGAAGCTTTCTTT
-,TRBJ2-7,TRBD1,TRBV7-9,CASSLDWQGAYEQYF,TGTGCCAGCAGCTTAGATTGGCAGGGGGCGTACGAGCAGTACTTC
many,TRBJ2-5,TRBD2,TRBV25-1,CASTNRWGLGGETQYF,TGTGCCAGCACCAACAGATGGGGTCTGGGAGGGGAGACCCAGTACTTC
-,TRBJ2-1,-,TRBV27,CASSYERALYNEQFF,TGTGCCAGCAGTTATGAGCGGGCGCTCTACAATGAGCAGTTCTTC
few,TRBJ1-1,-,TRBV20-1,CSASPVNTEAFF,TGCAGTGCTAGCCCCGTGAACACTGAAGCTTTCTTT
few,TRBJ1-1,-,TRBV7-2,CAISQGLDTEAFF,TGTGCCATCTCACAGGGTTTGGACACTGAAGCTTTCTTT
few,TRBJ1-1,-,TRBV12-3/TRBV12-4,CASSLAGVGTEAFF,TGTGCCAGCAGTCTGGCAGGGGTCGGGACTGAAGCTTTCTTT
once,TRBJ2-7,-,TRBV6-1,CASSDMRGAGEAQYF,TGTGCCAGCAGTGATATGAGAGGGGCAGGGGAGGCCCAGTACTTC
many,TRBJ2-1,TRBD1,TRBV12-3/TRBV12-4,CASILDRGLDEQFF,TGTGCCAGCATCCTAGACAGGGGGCTCGATGAGCAGTTCTTC
many,TRBJ2-5,-,TRBV7-8,CASSSPIGETQYF,TGTGCCAGCAGCTCCCCGATAGGGGAGACCCAGTACTTC
-,TRBJ1-2,-,TRBV20-1,CSAGTDLGYTF,TGCAGTGCCGGGACCGATTTGGGCTACACCTTC
many,TRBJ1-2,-,TRBV7-8,CASSLGDDYGYTF,TGTGCCAGCAGCTTAGGGGACGACTACGGCTACACCTTC